Listed below are T cell receptor beta chains from one sample, sequenced in a study of cytomegalovirus exposure and HLA in healthy donors. Clones were read by immunoSEQ multiplex PCR, and TCRdb kept only the in-frame ones, dropping some. The sample lists about 120,000 clones, roughly 78% occurring once. The sample comprised PBMCs. The receptor set was obtained from a man aged 25 to 45 in good health and CMV-seropositive. Each CDR3 is given with its conserved first and last residue. A D gene is named only where the DNA matches it firmly. The size entry is marked missing in some rows and otherwise reads once, few, many or a size class.

TRBV19,few,.,TRBJ1-1,CASSRGWKNTEAFF,TGTGCCAGTAGTCGGGGGTGGAAGAACACTGAAGCTTTCTTT
TRBV4-1,few,TRBD2,TRBJ2-5,CASSRGLAGASQETQYF,TGCGCCAGCAGCAGAGGACTAGCGGGGGCTTCTCAAGAGACCCAGTACTTC
TRBV7-9,.,TRBD1,TRBJ2-7,CASSSAGWDSHPYEQYF,TGTGCCAGCAGCTCGGCAGGCTGGGACAGTCATCCCTACGAGCAGTACTTC
TRBV30,.,TRBD1,TRBJ1-5,CAWSAGTGAQGPQHF,TGTGCCTGGAGTGCAGGGACAGGGGCTCAGGGGCCCCAGCATTTT
TRBV6-5,once,TRBD1,TRBJ1-1,CASSWDRMNTEAFF,TGTGCCAGCAGTTGGGACAGAATGAACACTGAAGCTTTCTTT
TRBV29-1,few,TRBD2,TRBJ2-5,CSVERGSGREAQYF,TGCAGCGTTGAAAGGGGTAGCGGCCGGGAGGCCCAGTACTTC
TRBV29-1,.,TRBD1,TRBJ2-7,CSVTPGQGASSYEQYF,TGCAGCGTAACTCCGGGACAGGGGGCGAGCTCCTACGAGCAGTACTTC
TRBV14,.,.,TRBJ2-7,CASSRNGVSYEQYF,TGTGCCAGCAGCCGGAACGGGGTCTCCTACGAGCAGTACTTC
TRBV19,.,TRBD1,TRBJ1-5,CASRTGYQPQHF,TGTGCCAGTCGGACAGGGTATCAGCCCCAGCATTTT
TRBV10-3,.,.,TRBJ1-1,CAGRPAEAFF,TGTGCCGGGAGACCAGCTGAAGCTTTCTTT
TRBV11-1,.,.,TRBJ1-2,CASSHGNYGYTF,TGTGCCAGCAGCCACGGTAACTATGGCTACACCTTC
TRBV4-2,few,TRBD2,TRBJ2-3,CASSQGVSGGSSDTQYF,TGTGCCAGCAGCCAAGGTGTTAGCGGGGGGTCTTCGGATACGCAGTATTTT
TRBV5-1,few,.,TRBJ1-1,CASSLEAEAFF,TGCGCCAGCAGCTTGGAAGCAGAAGCTTTCTTT
TRBV5-1,.,.,TRBJ2-3,CASSLVGPREDTQYF,TGCGCCAGCAGCTTGGTTGGACCCCGGGAAGATACGCAGTATTTT
TRBV28,.,.,TRBJ1-4,CASSPLTEATNEKLFF,TGTGCCAGCAGCCCTTTGACAGAAGCAACTAATGAAAAACTGTTTTTT
TRBV4-1,.,TRBD1,TRBJ2-5,CASSHLPGQGPVETQYF,TGCGCCAGCAGCCATCTTCCGGGACAGGGGCCGGTAGAGACCCAGTACTTC
TRBV28,.,.,TRBJ1-1,CASRGGSNTEAFF,TGTGCCAGCAGGGGGGGGTCGAACACTGAAGCTTTCTTT
TRBV7-2,few,.,TRBJ1-2,CASSPATVIDGYTF,TGTGCCAGCAGCCCCGCAACGGTGATTGATGGCTACACCTTC
TRBV9,few,.,TRBJ1-1,CASSVAGGRSGNTEAFF,TGTGCCAGCAGCGTTGCTGGGGGCAGATCAGGTAACACTGAAGCTTTCTTT
TRBV9,.,TRBD1,TRBJ1-4,CASSDGTGISTNEKLFF,TGTGCCAGCAGCGATGGGACAGGAATCTCAACTAATGAAAAACTGTTTTTT
TRBV10-3,.,.,TRBJ1-1,CAISYTGNEAFF,TGTGCCATCAGCTATACAGGGAATGAAGCTTTCTTT
TRBV6-5,.,TRBD1,TRBJ2-7,CASSRDRAYEQYF,TGTGCCAGCAGTCGCGACAGGGCCTACGAGCAGTACTTC
TRBV19,.,.,TRBJ1-6,CASSIDRTGNNSPLHF,TGTGCCAGTAGTATAGATCGAACAGGCAATAATTCACCCCTCCACTTT
TRBV25-1,.,TRBD1,TRBJ2-7,CASSGLGQGAENEQYF,TGTGCCAGCAGTGGGTTGGGACAGGGGGCTGAAAACGAGCAGTACTTC
TRBV27,.,.,TRBJ1-3,CASSSRGSGNTIYF,TGTGCCAGCAGTTCCAGGGGCTCTGGAAACACCATATATTTT
TRBV28,.,.,TRBJ1-2,CASSFPRGGYTF,TGTGCCAGCAGTTTTCCGCGGGGCGGCTACACCTTC
TRBV2,.,TRBD2,TRBJ2-3,CASGLAGTDTQYF,TGTGCCAGCGGACTAGCGGGGACGGATACGCAGTATTTT
TRBV7-8,.,.,TRBJ1-1,CASSLGKGGTEAFF,TGTGCCAGCAGCTTGGGGAAGGGAGGCACTGAAGCTTTCTTT
TRBV4-1,few,TRBD2,TRBJ2-7,CASSRSGLAGGRNEQYF,TGCGCCAGCAGCCGCTCCGGACTAGCGGGGGGAAGGAACGAGCAGTACTTC
TRBV30,.,.,TRBJ1-5,CAWSVFPAYSNQPQHF,TGTGCCTGGAGTGTATTCCCAGCGTATAGCAATCAGCCCCAGCATTTT
TRBV5-1,once,.,TRBJ2-5,CASSSKVREETQYF,TGCGCCAGCAGCTCCAAAGTGAGGGAGGAGACCCAGTACTTC
TRBV12-5,.,.,TRBJ1-3,CASGLSGDTIYF,TGTGCTAGTGGTTTGTCCGGGGACACCATATATTTT
TRBV5-1,.,TRBD1,TRBJ2-1,CASSLAGTVEQFF,TGCGCCAGCAGCTTGGCGGGGACAGTTGAGCAGTTCTTC
TRBV7-3,.,.,TRBJ2-3,CASSAYFPSDTQYF,TGTGCCAGCAGCGCCTATTTCCCCTCCGATACGCAGTATTTT
TRBV5-1,.,TRBD2,TRBJ2-5,CASSLSGGTQETQYF,TGCGCCAGCAGCCTTAGCGGGGGGACCCAAGAGACCCAGTACTTC
TRBV19,.,.,TRBJ2-3,CASSIGQVSTDTQYF,TGTGCCAGTAGTATAGGACAGGTTAGCACAGATACGCAGTATTTT
TRBV19,.,.,TRBJ1-1,CASTTGLNTEAFF,TGTGCCAGTACAACAGGGCTGAACACTGAAGCTTTCTTT
TRBV6-5,.,TRBD1,TRBJ1-2,CASSSGTGGPNYGYTF,TGTGCCAGCAGTTCCGGGACAGGGGGCCCTAACTATGGCTACACCTTC
TRBV25-1,few,.,TRBJ2-7,CASSPTDSTYEQYF,TGTGCCAGCAGCCCTACCGACAGCACCTACGAGCAGTACTTC
TRBV7-9,once,.,TRBJ2-7,CASSPEKFRGYEQYF,TGTGCCAGCAGCCCAGAGAAATTCAGGGGCTACGAGCAGTACTTC
TRBV7-6,.,.,TRBJ2-7,CASSLGQGPSYEQYF,TGTGCCAGCAGCTTAGGGCAGGGGCCTTCCTACGAGCAGTACTTC
TRBV5-1,.,.,TRBJ1-1,CASSLRGLSTNTEAFF,TGCGCCAGCAGCTTGCGTGGTTTGTCTACGAACACTGAAGCTTTCTTT
TRBV7-9,.,.,TRBJ1-5,CASSFSGGYQPQHF,TGTGCCAGCAGCTTTTCGGGCGGGTATCAGCCCCAGCATTTT